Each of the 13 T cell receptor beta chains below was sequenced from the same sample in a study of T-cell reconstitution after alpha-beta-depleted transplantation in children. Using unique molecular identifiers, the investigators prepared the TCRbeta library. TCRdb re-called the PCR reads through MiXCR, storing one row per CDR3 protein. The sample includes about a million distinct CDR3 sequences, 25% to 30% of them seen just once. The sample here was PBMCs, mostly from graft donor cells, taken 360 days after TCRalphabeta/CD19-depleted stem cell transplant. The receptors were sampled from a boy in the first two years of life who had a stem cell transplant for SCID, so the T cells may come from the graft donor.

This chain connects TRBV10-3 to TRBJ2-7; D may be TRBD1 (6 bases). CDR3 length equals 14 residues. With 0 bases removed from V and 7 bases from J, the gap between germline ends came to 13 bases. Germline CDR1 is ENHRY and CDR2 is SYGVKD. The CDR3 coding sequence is TGTGCCATCAGTGAGTCGGAGACAGGATTGGAGCAGTACTTC. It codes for CAISESETGLEQYF.

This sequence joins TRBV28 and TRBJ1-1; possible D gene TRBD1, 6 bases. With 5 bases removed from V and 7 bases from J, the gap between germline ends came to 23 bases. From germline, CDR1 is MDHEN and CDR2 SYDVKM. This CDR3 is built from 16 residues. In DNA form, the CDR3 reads TGTGCCAGCAGTGTATACGGGGCCACCCCCAGGGGTGAAGCTTTCTTT. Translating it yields CASSVYGATPRGEAFF.

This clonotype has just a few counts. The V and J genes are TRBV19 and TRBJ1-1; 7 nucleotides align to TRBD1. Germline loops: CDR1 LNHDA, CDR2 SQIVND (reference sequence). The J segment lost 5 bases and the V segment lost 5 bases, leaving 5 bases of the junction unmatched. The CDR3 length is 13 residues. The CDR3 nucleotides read TGTGCCAGTAGTCCCCTGGGACAGACTGAAGCTTTCTTT. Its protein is CASSPLGQTEAFF.

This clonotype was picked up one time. DNA for the CDR3: TGTGCCAGCAGTTTCTGGCTTAACAATGAGCAGTTCTTC. Its translation is CASSFWLNNEQFF. The chain links TRBV12-3 or TRBV12-4 to TRBJ2-1; D uncertain. There are 13 residues in the CDR3. V gave up 3 bases and J gave up 5 bases, with 8 bases separating them.

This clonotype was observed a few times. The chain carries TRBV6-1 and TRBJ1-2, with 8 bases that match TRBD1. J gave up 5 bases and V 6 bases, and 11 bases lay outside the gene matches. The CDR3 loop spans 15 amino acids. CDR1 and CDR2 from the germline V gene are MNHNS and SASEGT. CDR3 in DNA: TGTGCCAGCAGGGACAGGGACCCATTTCCATATGGCTACACCTTC. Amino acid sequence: CASRDRDPFPYGYTF.

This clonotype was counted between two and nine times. CDR3 amino acids: CASSFPLGEQFF. The CDR3 nucleotides read TGTGCCAGCAGCTTTCCGCTAGGTGAGCAGTTCTTC. The chain carries TRBV7-9 and TRBJ2-1; D uncertain. Germline V lookup: CDR1 SEHNR, CDR2 FQNEAQ (reference sequence). V shed 3 bases and J shed 9 bases, with 9 bases lying between them. The CDR3 totals 12 residues.

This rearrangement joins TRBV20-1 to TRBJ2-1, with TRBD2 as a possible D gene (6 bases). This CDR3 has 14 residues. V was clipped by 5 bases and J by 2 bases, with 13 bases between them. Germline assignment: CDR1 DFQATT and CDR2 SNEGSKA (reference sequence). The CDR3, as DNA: TGCAGTGCTTCCCTAGCGCTAACCTACAATGAGCAGTTCTTC. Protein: CSASLALTYNEQFF.

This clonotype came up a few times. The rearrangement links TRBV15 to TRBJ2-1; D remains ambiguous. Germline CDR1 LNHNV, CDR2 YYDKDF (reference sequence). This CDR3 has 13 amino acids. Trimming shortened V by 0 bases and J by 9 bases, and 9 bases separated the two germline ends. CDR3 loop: CATSRDPLIEQFF. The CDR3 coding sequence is TGTGCCACCAGCAGAGACCCCTTAATTGAGCAGTTCTTC. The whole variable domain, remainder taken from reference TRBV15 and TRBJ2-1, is DAMVIQNPRYQVTQFGKPVTLSCSQTLNHNVMYWYQQKSSQAPKLLFHYYDKDFNNEADTPDNFQSRRPNTSFCFLDIRSPGLGDTAMYLCATSRDPLIEQFFGPGTRLTVL.

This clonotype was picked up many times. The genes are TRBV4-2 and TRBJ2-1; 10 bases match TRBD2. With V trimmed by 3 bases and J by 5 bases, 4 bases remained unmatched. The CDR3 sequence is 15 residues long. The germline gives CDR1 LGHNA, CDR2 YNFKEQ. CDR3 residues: CASSHLAGENNEQFF. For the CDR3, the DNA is TGTGCCAGCAGCCACCTAGCGGGGGAGAACAATGAGCAGTTCTTC.

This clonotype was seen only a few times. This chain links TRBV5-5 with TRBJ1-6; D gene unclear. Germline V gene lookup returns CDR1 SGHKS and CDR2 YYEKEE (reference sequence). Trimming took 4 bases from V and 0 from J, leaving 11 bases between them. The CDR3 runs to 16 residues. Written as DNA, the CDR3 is TGTGCCAGCAGCCTGCAAGAGAACTCCTATAATTCACCCCTCCACTTT. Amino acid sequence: CASSLQENSYNSPLHF.

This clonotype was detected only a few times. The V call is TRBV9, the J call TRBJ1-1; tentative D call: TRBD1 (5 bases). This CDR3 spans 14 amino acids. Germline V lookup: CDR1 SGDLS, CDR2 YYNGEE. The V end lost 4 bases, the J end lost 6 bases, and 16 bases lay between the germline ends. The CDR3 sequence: CASSLGVGGAEAFF. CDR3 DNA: TGTGCCAGCAGCCTAGGGGTGGGTGGCGCTGAAGCTTTCTTT. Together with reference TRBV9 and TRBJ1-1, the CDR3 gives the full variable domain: DSGVTQTPKHLITATGQRVTLRCSPRSGDLSVYWYQQSLDQGLQFLIQYYNGEERAKGNILERFSAQQFPDLHSELNLSSLELGDSALYFCASSLGVGGAEAFFGQGTRLTVV.

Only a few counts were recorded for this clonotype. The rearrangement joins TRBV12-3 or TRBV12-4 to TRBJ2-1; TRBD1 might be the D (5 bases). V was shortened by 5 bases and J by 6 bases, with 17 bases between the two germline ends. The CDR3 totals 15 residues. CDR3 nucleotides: TGTGCCAGCAGTCCAAAACTTTTCACAGGCAATGAGCAGTTCTTC. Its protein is CASSPKLFTGNEQFF.

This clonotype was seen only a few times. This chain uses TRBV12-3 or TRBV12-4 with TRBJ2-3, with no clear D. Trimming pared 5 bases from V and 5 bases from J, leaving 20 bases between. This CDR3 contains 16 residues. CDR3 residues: CASSPPGYRPEDTQYF. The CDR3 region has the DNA TGTGCCAGCAGTCCTCCGGGTTACAGACCTGAAGATACGCAGTATTTT.